The 2 T cell receptor beta chains reported below all come from one sample, sequenced in a study of cytomegalovirus exposure and HLA in healthy donors. The PCR contained 60 Vbeta and 13 Jbeta primers. Generated by immunoSEQ multiplex PCR, the TCRdb table keeps only in-frame clones and is missing some. The data show over 100,000 clones, roughly 67% seen once. Source material: PBMCs. These receptors were obtained from a man in his forties in good health and CMV-seronegative.

A few counts support this clone. The rearrangement joins TRBV5-4 to TRBJ2-7; TRBD1 matches at 9 bases. CDR1 SGHNT and CDR2 YYREEE come from the germline V gene (reference sequence). This CDR3 has 14 amino acids. The V segment lost 4 bases and the J segment 3 bases; nucleotides outside the gene matches: 5. Written as DNA, the CDR3 is TGTGCCAGCAGCACCCGACAGGGGGACTACGAGCAGTACTTC. Translated, it gives CASSTRQGDYEQYF.

V gene TRBV19 combines with J gene TRBJ2-3; D perhaps matches TRBD2 (6 bases). This CDR3 is built from 14 residues. CDR1 is LNHDA, CDR2 SQIVND, per germline (reference sequence). Trimming pared 7 bases from V and 0 bases from J, leaving 11 bases between. The CDR3 region is CASNQRASTDTQYF. The CDR3 region has the DNA TGTGCCAGTAATCAGCGGGCTAGCACAGATACGCAGTATTTT.